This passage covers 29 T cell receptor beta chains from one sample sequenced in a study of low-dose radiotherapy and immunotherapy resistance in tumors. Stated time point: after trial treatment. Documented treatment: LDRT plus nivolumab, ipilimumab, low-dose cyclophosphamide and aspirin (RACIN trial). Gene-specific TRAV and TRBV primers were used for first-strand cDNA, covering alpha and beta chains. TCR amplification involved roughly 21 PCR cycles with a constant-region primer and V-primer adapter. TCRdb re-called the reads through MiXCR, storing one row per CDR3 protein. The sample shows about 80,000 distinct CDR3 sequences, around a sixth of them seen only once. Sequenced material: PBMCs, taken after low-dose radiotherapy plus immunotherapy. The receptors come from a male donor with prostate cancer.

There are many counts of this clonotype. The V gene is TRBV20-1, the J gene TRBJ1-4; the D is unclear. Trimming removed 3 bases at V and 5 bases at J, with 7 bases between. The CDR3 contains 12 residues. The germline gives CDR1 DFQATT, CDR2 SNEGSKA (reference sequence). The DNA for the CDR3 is TGCAGTGCTAGCTTAGGAAATGAAAAACTGTTTTTT. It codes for CSASLGNEKLFF.

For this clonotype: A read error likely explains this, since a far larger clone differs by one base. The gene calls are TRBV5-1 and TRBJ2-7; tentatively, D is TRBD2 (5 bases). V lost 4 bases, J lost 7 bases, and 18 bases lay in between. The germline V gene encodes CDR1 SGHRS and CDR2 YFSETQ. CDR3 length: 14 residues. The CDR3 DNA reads TGCGCCAGCAGCAAGGCCCTCTCGGGAAATGAGCAGTACTTC. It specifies CASSKALSGNEQYF.

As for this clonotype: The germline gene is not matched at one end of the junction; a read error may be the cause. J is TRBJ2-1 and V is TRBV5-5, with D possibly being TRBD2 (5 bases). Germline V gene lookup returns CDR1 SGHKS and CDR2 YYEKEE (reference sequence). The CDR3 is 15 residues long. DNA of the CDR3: TGTGCCATCAGCTCCGATTGGCTAGCTCTAGGTGAGCAGTTCTTC. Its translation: CAISSDWLALGEQFF.

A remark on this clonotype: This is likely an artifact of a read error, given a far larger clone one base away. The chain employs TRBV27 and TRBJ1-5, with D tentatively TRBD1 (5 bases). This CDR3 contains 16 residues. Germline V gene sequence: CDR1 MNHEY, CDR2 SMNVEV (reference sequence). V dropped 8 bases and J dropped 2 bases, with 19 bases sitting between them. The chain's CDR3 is CASCYPGTFGNQPQHF. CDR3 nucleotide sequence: TGTGCCAGCTGTTACCCCGGGACGTTCGGCAATCAGCCCCAGCATTTT.

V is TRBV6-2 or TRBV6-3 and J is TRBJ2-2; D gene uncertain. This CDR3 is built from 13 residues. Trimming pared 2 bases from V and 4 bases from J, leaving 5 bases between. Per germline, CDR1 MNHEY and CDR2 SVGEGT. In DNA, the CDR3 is TGTGCCAGCAGTTACCTGGGCACCGGGGAGCTGTTTTTT. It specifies CASSYLGTGELFF.

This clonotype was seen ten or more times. CDR3 amino acids: CASSYQGGYEQYF. CDR3 DNA: TGTGCCAGCAGCTATCAAGGGGGCTACGAGCAGTACTTC. The chain is built from TRBV7-3 and TRBJ2-7, with D possibly matching TRBD1 (6 bases). The V end was cut by 4 bases, the J end by 3 bases, with 10 bases between. Germline loops: CDR1 SGHTA, CDR2 FQGTGA. The CDR3 sequence is 13 residues long.

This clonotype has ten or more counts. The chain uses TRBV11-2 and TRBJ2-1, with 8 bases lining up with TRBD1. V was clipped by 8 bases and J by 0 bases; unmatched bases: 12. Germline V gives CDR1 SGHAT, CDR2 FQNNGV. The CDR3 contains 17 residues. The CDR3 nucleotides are TGTGCCAGCCACGCGCGGTGGACAGGGAGCTCCTACAATGAGCAGTTCTTC. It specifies CASHARWTGSSYNEQFF.

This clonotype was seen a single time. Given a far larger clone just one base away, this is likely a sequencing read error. CDR3 DNA sequence: TGTGCCAGCAGCTTCGCCGGGACAGACAATGAGCAGTTCTTC. Encoded protein: CASSFAGTDNEQFF. The gene calls are TRBV5-4 and TRBJ2-1; 7 bases match TRBD1. The CDR3 has 14 amino acids. Germline lookup yields CDR1 SGHNT and CDR2 YYREEE (reference sequence). V shed 2 bases and J 5 bases; nucleotides not matched to a gene: 4.

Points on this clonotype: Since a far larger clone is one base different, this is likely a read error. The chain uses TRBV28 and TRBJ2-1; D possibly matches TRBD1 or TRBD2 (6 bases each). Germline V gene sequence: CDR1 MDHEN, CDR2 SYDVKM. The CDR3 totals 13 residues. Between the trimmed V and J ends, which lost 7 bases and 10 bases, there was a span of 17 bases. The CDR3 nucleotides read TGTGCCAGCAAACCCGGGGGCGGCTACGAGCAGTTCTTC. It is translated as CASKPGGGYEQFF.

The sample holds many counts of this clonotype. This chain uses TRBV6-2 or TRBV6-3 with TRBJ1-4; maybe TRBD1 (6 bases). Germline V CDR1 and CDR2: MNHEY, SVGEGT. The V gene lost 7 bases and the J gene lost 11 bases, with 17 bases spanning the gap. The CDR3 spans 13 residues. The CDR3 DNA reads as TGTGCCAGCACCACGGTGACAGGTCGGAAACTGTTTTTT. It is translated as CASTTVTGRKLFF.

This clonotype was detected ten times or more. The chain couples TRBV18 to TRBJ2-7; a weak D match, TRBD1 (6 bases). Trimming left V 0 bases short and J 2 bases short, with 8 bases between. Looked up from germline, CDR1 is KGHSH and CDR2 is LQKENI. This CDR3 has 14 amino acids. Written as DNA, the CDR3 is TGTGCCAGCTCACCACCGGGGGCACCCTACGAGCAGTACTTC. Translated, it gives CASSPPGAPYEQYF.

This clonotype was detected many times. The CDR3 DNA reads TGTGCCAGTAGTCCAGGGGGCAACGAGCAGTACTTC. The encoded protein is CASSPGGNEQYF. J is TRBJ2-7 and V is TRBV12-3 or TRBV12-4; 8 bases match TRBD1. The CDR3 contains 12 residues. With 9 bases clipped from V and 5 bases from J, the junction kept 6 bases outside the gene matches.

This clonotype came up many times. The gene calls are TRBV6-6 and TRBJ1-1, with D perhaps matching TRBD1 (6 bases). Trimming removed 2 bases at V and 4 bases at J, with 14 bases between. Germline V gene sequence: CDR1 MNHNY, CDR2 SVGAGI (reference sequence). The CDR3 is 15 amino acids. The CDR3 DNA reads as TGTGCCAGCAGTTACGGGGGGGCGCCGAGCACTGAAGCTTTCTTT. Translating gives CASSYGGAPSTEAFF.

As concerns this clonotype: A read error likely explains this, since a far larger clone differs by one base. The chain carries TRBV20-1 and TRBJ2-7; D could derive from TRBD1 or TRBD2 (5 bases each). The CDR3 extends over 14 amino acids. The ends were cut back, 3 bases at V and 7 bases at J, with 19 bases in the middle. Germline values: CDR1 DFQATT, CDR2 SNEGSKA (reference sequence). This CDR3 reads CSARLPRDGNEQYF. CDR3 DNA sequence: TGCAGTGCTAGGCTTCCCAGGGACGGGAATGAGCAGTACTTC.

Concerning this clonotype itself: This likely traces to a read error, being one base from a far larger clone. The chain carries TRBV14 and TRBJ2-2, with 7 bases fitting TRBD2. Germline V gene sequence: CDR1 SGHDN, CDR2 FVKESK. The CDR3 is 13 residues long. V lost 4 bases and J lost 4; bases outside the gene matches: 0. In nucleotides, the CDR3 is TGTGCCAGCAGCCGGGAGGGCACCGGGGAGCTGTTTTTT. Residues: CASSREGTGELFF. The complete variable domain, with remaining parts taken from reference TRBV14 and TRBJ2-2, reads EAGVTQFPSHSVIEKGQTVTLRCDPISGHDNLYWYRRVMGKEIKFLLHFVKESKQDESGMPNNRFLAERTGGTYSTLKVQPAELEDSGVYFCASSREGTGELFFGEGSRLTVL.

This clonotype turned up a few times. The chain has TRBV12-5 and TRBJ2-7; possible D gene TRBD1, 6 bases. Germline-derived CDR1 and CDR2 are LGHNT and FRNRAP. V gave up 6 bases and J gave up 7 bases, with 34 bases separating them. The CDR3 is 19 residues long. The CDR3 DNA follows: TGTGCTAGTGGGTCCTCCCGCCCCCCACACAGGGTAAAAACGGGTGAGCAGTACTTC. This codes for CASGSSRPPHRVKTGEQYF.

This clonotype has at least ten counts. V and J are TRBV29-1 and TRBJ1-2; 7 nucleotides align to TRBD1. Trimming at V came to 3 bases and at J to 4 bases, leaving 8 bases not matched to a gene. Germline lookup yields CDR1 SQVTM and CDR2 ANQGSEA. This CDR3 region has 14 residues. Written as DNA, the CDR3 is TGCAGCGTTGAGGAACAGGGGAGCGGCTATGGCTACACCTTC. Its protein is CSVEEQGSGYGYTF.

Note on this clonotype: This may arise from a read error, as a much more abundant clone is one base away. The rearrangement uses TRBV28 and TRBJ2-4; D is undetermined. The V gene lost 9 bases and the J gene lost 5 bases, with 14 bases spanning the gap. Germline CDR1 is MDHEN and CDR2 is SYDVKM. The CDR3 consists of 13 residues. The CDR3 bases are TGTGCCAGATCTATGGACGGCGAAAACATTCAGTACTTC. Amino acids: CARSMDGENIQYF. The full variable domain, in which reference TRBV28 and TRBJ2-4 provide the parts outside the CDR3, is DVKVTQSSRYLVKRTGEKVFLECVQDMDHENMFWYRQDPGLGLRLIYFSYDVKMKEKGDIPEGYSVSREKKERFSLILESASTNQTSMYLCARSMDGENIQYFGAGTRLSVL.

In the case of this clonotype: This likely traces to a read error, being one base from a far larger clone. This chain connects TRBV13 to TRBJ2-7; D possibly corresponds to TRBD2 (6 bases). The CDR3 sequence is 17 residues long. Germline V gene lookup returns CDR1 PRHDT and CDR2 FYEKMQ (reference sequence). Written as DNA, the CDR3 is TGTGTCACCAGCAGCCACCGGGACTCGTCCGGTCGCTACGAGCAGTACTTC. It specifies CVTSSHRDSSGRYEQYF.

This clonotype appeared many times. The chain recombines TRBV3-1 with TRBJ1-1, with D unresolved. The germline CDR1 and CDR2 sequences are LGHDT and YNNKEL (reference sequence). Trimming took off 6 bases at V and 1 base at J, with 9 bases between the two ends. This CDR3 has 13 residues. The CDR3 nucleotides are TGTGCCAGCAGTCCCAGACCGAACACTGAAGCTTTCTTT. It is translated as CASSPRPNTEAFF.

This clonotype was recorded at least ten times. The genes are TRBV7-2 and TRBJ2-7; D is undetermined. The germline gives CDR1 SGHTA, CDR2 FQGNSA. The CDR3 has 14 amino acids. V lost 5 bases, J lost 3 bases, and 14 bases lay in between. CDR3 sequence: CASSPSTQNYEQYF. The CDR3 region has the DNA TGTGCCAGCAGCCCTTCCACGCAGAACTACGAGCAGTACTTC.

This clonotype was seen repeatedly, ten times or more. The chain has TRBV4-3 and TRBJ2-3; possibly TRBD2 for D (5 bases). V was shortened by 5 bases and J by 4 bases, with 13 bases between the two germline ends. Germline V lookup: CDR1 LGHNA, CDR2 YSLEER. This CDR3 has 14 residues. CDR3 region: CASSALEGADTQYF. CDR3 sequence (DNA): TGCGCCAGCAGCGCGTTAGAGGGTGCAGATACGCAGTATTTT.

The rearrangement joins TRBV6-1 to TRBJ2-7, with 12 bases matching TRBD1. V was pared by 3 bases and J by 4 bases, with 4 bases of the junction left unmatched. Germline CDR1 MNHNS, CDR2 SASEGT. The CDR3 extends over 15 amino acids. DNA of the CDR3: TGTGCCAGCAGTGAGGGACAGGGGGCCCCTTACGAGCAGTACTTC. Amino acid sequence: CASSEGQGAPYEQYF.

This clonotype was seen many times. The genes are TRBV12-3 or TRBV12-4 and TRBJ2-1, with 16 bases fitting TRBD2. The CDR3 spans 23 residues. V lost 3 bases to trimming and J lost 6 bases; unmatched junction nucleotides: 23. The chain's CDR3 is CASSLINRVPGLAGGPTINEQFF. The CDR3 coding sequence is TGTGCCAGCAGTTTGATTAATCGGGTACCGGGACTAGCGGGAGGGCCAACAATCAATGAGCAGTTCTTC.

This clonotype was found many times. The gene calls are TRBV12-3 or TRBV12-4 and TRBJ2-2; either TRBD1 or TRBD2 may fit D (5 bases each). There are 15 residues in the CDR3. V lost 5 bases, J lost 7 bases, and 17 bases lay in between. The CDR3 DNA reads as TGTGCCAGCAGTCGGCGTTTAGGGGCGGGCGGGGAGCTGTTTTTT. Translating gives CASSRRLGAGGELFF.

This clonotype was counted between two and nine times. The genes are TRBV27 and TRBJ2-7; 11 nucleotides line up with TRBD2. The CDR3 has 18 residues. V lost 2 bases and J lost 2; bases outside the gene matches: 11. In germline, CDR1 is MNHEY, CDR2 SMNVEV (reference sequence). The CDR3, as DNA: TGTGCCAGCAGTTTAACTAGCGGGAGCTATACCCAGGCCTACGAGCAGTACTTC. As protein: CASSLTSGSYTQAYEQYF.

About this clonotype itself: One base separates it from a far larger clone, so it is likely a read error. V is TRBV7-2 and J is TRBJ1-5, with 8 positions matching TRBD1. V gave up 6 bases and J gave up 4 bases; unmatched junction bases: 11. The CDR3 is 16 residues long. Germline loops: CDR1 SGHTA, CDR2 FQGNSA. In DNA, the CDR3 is TGTGCCAGCAGTAGTAGCAGGGGGCCAAGGAATCAGCCCCAGCATTTT. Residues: CASSSSRGPRNQPQHF.

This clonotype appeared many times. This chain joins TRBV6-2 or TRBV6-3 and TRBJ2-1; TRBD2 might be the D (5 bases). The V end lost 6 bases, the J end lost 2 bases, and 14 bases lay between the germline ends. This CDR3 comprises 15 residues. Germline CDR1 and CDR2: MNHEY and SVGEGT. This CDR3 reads CASRNSEGTYNEQFF. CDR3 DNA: TGTGCCAGCAGGAATAGTGAGGGTACCTACAATGAGCAGTTCTTC.

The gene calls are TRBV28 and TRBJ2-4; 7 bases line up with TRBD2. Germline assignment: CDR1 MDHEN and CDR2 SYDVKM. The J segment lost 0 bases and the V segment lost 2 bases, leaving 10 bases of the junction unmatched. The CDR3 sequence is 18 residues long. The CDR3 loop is CASSLVSGRALAKNIQYF. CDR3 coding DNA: TGTGCCAGCAGTTTAGTGTCAGGGAGGGCCCTAGCCAAAAACATTCAGTACTTC.